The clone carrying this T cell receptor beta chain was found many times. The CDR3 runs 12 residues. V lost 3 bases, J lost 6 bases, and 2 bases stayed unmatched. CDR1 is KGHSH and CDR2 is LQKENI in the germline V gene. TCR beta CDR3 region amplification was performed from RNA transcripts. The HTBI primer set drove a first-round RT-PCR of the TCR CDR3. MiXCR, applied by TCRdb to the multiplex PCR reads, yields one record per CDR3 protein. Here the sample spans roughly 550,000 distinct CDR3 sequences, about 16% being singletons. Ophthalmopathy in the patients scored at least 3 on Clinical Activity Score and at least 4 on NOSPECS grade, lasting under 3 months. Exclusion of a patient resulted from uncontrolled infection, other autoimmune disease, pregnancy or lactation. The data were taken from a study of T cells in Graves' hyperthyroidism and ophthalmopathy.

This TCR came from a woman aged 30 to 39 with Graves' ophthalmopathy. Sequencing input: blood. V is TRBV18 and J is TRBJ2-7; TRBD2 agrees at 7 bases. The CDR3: CASSPTSSEQYF. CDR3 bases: TGTGCCAGCTCACCGACTAGCAGCGAGCAGTACTTC.